Listed here are 32 T cell receptor beta chains from one sample, sequenced in a study of OX40 agonist ivuxolimab in advanced cancers. Assay used: immunoSEQ multiplex PCR; TCRdb lists only in-frame clones, some missing. This sample has tens of thousands of clones, with over 85% found just once. This material consisted of CD4+ or CD8+ T cells sorted from blood, taken in a trial of the OX40 agonist ivuxolimab. The origin of the receptors is an adult with an advanced solid tumor such as melanoma, head and neck, liver or kidney cancer.

This chain joins TRBV4-2 and TRBJ2-7; D gene uncertain. This CDR3 is 12 amino acids long. V lost 0 bases and J lost 5, with 5 bases in between. Germline V gene data show CDR1 as LGHNA and CDR2 as YNFKEQ. The CDR3 reads CASSQDFNEQYF. As DNA, the CDR3 is TGTGCCAGCAGCCAAGACTTCAACGAGCAGTACTTC.

This rearrangement joins TRBV7-8 to TRBJ2-7; 7 positions match TRBD1. This CDR3 comprises 13 residues. V was clipped by 4 bases and J by 4 bases; unmatched bases: 4. Germline-derived CDR1 and CDR2 are SGHVS and FQNEAQ. Written as DNA, the CDR3 is TGTGCCAGCAGCTCTAAGGGGGCGTACGAGCAGTACTTC. This codes for CASSSKGAYEQYF.

J is TRBJ2-1 and V is TRBV9; tentatively, D is TRBD1 or TRBD2 (6 bases each). The V end was cut by 3 bases, the J end by 10 bases, with 35 bases between. The CDR3 runs 20 residues. Germline loops: CDR1 SGDLS, CDR2 YYNGEE. As DNA, the CDR3 is TGTGCCAGCAGCGAGGGGCAGGGCAGGGACCTAGGGGGAGGAGTAGGAGAGCAGTTCTTC. Residues: CASSEGQGRDLGGGVGEQFF.

This rearrangement joins TRBV7-2 to TRBJ1-2; D remains unclear. V gave up 2 bases and J gave up 4 bases, with 14 bases separating them. The CDR3 length is 15 residues. Germline-derived CDR1 and CDR2 are SGHTA and FQGNSA. CDR3 nucleotide sequence: TGTGCCAGCAGCTTATTCGGGGTCACCTCCTATGGCTACACCTTC. Its translation: CASSLFGVTSYGYTF.

V and J are TRBV6-1 and TRBJ1-4; TRBD1 is a possible D gene (6 bases). V lost 1 base and J lost 3, with 12 bases in between. Germline V gene sequence: CDR1 MNHNS, CDR2 SASEGT. The CDR3 has 16 residues. CDR3 nucleotide sequence: TGTGCCAGCAGTGAAGGGGCAGGGGCTGCTAATGAAAAACTGTTTTTT. Its translation is CASSEGAGAANEKLFF.

The chain joins TRBV7-3 to TRBJ2-2; D not resolved. The CDR3 covers 14 residues. From germline, CDR1 is SGHTA and CDR2 FQGTGA. The ends were cut back, 5 bases at V and 4 bases at J, with 11 bases in the middle. As DNA, the CDR3 is TGTGCCAGCAGCCCGTGGCCGGGCACCGGGGAGCTGTTTTTT. Its translation is CASSPWPGTGELFF.

The chain carries TRBV11-2 and TRBJ2-3, with 15 positions matching TRBD2. The CDR3 sequence is 17 residues long. CDR1 is SGHAT and CDR2 is FQNNGV in the germline V gene. V trimming: 3 bases; J trimming: 6 bases; junction bases outside the gene matches: 7. The CDR3 loop reads CASSLATGTSGRDTQYF. The CDR3, as DNA: TGTGCCAGCAGCTTGGCTACCGGGACTAGCGGGAGGGATACGCAGTATTTT.

This chain uses TRBV2 with TRBJ2-7; 9 positions agree with TRBD1. After removal of 4 bases from V and 4 bases from J, the junction contained 5 bases not matched to a gene. CDR3 length equals 14 residues. Per the germline V gene, CDR1 is SNHLY and CDR2 is FYNNEI. DNA of the CDR3: TGTGCCAGCAGTGCCTACAGGGGGCGTTACGAGCAGTACTTC. Protein sequence: CASSAYRGRYEQYF.

Remarks on this clone: Distinct nucleotide sequences in the sample also encode this CDR3. The J gene is TRBJ1-1, the V gene TRBV4-3; D is ambiguous. This CDR3 is built from 14 residues. V lost 1 base to trimming and J lost 0 bases, with 6 bases between them. CDR1 and CDR2 (germline): LGHNA, YSLEER. The CDR3 protein is CASSQGVLNTEAFF. CDR3 in DNA: TGCGCCAGCAGCCAAGGGGTTTTGAACACTGAAGCTTTCTTT.

V gene TRBV7-9 combines with J gene TRBJ2-5, with 8 bases lining up with TRBD2. The germline CDR1 and CDR2 sequences are SEHNR and FQNEAQ (reference sequence). V was pared by 0 bases and J by 1 base, with 4 bases of the junction left unmatched. This CDR3 region has 16 residues. The CDR3 region is CASSLAGGRPQETQYF. The DNA of the CDR3 is TGTGCCAGCAGCTTAGCGGGCGGGAGGCCCCAAGAGACCCAGTACTTC.

The CDR3 coding sequence is TGCGCCAGCAGCACCTACACCGGGGAGCTGTTTTTT. This sequence encodes CASSTYTGELFF. J is TRBJ2-2 and V is TRBV5-1; D gene unclear. Germline V CDR1 and CDR2: SGHRS, YFSETQ. V was trimmed by 4 bases and J by 3 bases, leaving 4 bases between them. The CDR3 totals 12 residues.

This chain connects TRBV7-9 to TRBJ2-4; 9 bases line up with TRBD2. The V segment lost 5 bases and the J segment 3 bases; nucleotides outside the gene matches: 11. The CDR3 is 17 residues long. CDR1 and CDR2 (germline): SEHNR, FQNEAQ (reference sequence). The CDR3 reads CASSRRGAGGYKNIQYF. Written as DNA, the CDR3 is TGTGCCAGCAGCCGCCGGGGAGCGGGAGGCTACAAAAACATTCAGTACTTC.

This chain uses TRBV6-7 with TRBJ1-5, with a weak D call TRBD1 (5 bases). TRBV6-7 is annotated as an ORF whose role is uncertain. This CDR3 region has 16 residues. V lost 2 bases to trimming and J lost 0 bases, with 11 bases between them. The CDR3 coding sequence is TGTGCCAGCAGTTACGGACACCCGGATAGCAATCAGCCCCAGCATTTT. This codes for CASSYGHPDSNQPQHF.

The chain carries TRBV7-3 and TRBJ2-1, with D unclear. The V end lost 5 bases, the J end lost 7 bases, and 12 bases lay between the germline ends. CDR1 SGHTA and CDR2 FQGTGA come from the germline V gene. The CDR3 runs to 13 residues. The CDR3 region has the DNA TGTGCCAGCAGCGCCCCCCCCCAAAATGAGCAGTTCTTC. Encoded protein: CASSAPPQNEQFF.

This CDR3 is CASSSVQLSSYEQYF. The CDR3 DNA follows: TGTGCCAGCAGTTCCGTACAGTTAAGCTCCTACGAGCAGTACTTC. The genes are TRBV28 and TRBJ2-7; no definite D call. The germline V gene encodes CDR1 MDHEN and CDR2 SYDVKM. This CDR3 has 15 amino acids. Deletions cut 4 bases from V and 0 bases from J, with 13 bases between.

The V call is TRBV6-6, the J call TRBJ2-7; 10 bases line up with TRBD2. CDR1 is MNHNY and CDR2 is SVGAGI in the germline V gene (reference sequence). This CDR3 is built from 14 residues. V trimming: 2 bases; J trimming: 7 bases; junction bases outside the gene matches: 5. This CDR3 is CASSYGTSGVEQYF. The CDR3 region has the DNA TGTGCCAGCAGTTACGGAACTAGCGGGGTGGAGCAGTACTTC.

This rearrangement joins TRBV28 to TRBJ1-5, with D possibly being TRBD1 (5 bases). Germline CDR1 reads MDHEN; CDR2 reads SYDVKM. Deletions cut 3 bases from V and 0 bases from J, with 12 bases between. This CDR3 has 16 residues. CDR3 residues: CASSFRGHPSNQPQHF. The CDR3 DNA reads TGTGCCAGCAGTTTCCGCGGACACCCTAGCAATCAGCCCCAGCATTTT.

The chain carries TRBV2 and TRBJ1-2; no reliable D call. Germline V CDR1 and CDR2: SNHLY, FYNNEI. The CDR3 is 11 amino acids. V lost 7 bases and J 4 bases, leaving 7 bases between the germline ends. CDR3 loop: CASKELYGYTF. CDR3 sequence (DNA): TGTGCCAGCAAAGAACTCTATGGCTACACCTTC.

The chain links TRBV14 to TRBJ2-7; 7 nucleotides match TRBD1. With V trimmed by 1 base and J by 2 bases, 5 bases remained unmatched. From germline, CDR1 is SGHDN and CDR2 FVKESK. The length of the CDR3 is 15 residues. CDR3 residues: CASSQGRTGPYEQYF. The CDR3 DNA follows: TGTGCCAGCAGCCAAGGACGGACAGGACCCTACGAGCAGTACTTC. The full variable domain, with the rest looked up from reference TRBV14 and TRBJ2-7, is EAGVTQFPSHSVIEKGQTVTLRCDPISGHDNLYWYRRVMGKEIKFLLHFVKESKQDESGMPNNRFLAERTGGTYSTLKVQPAELEDSGVYFCASSQGRTGPYEQYFGPGTRLTVT.

The chain has TRBV9 and TRBJ1-4, with D possibly being TRBD1 (6 bases). Per germline, CDR1 SGDLS and CDR2 YYNGEE. V shed 0 bases and J shed 5 bases, with 8 bases lying between them. The CDR3 runs to 14 residues. The CDR3 nucleotides are TGTGCCAGCAGCGTAGGCGGGGGCAATGAAAAACTGTTTTTT. Its translation is CASSVGGGNEKLFF.

The J gene is TRBJ2-2, the V gene TRBV9; tentatively, D is TRBD1 (6 bases). Germline V gives CDR1 SGDLS, CDR2 YYNGEE. V lost 2 bases and J lost 3, with 11 bases in between. The CDR3 loop spans 15 amino acids. Here the CDR3 reads CASSVETGYTGELFF. The CDR3 DNA reads as TGTGCCAGCAGCGTCGAGACAGGATACACCGGGGAGCTGTTTTTT.

This chain joins TRBV11-2 and TRBJ2-1; D call uncertain. There are 13 residues in the CDR3. Trimming removed 1 base at V and 8 bases at J, with 9 bases between. Germline V gene data show CDR1 as SGHAT and CDR2 as FQNNGV. The CDR3 here is CASSLGSRDEQFF. CDR3 DNA: TGTGCCAGCAGCTTAGGCAGTCGGGATGAGCAGTTCTTC.

The chain recombines TRBV6-1 with TRBJ2-5; D unclear. Germline CDR1 and CDR2: MNHNS and SASEGT. CDR3 size: 12 residues. V dropped 7 bases and J dropped 5 bases, with 11 bases sitting between them. Here the CDR3 reads CASNRVEETQYF. The CDR3 coding sequence is TGTGCCAGCAACCGGGTTGAGGAGACCCAGTACTTC.

The rearrangement uses TRBV9 and TRBJ2-1; 10 bases fit TRBD2. CDR3 length: 15 residues. Trimming at V came to 4 bases and at J to 6 bases, leaving 7 bases not matched to a gene. CDR1 and CDR2 (germline): SGDLS, YYNGEE. CDR3 nucleotide sequence: TGTGCCAGCAGCCCCCTAGCGGGAGAGGGCAATGAGCAGTTCTTC. Translated: CASSPLAGEGNEQFF.

This sequence joins TRBV28 and TRBJ1-5, with D unclear. The V end was cut by 5 bases, the J end by 5 bases, with 10 bases between. The V gene's germline CDR1 is MDHEN and CDR2 SYDVKM. The CDR3 has 13 amino acids. CDR3 in amino acids: CASSPETYQPQHF. CDR3 DNA: TGTGCCAGCAGTCCGGAAACTTATCAGCCCCAGCATTTT.

This chain links TRBV5-8 with TRBJ2-7; D is perhaps TRBD1 (6 bases). CDR1 is SGHTS, CDR2 YDEGEE, per germline. This CDR3 spans 14 amino acids. Trimming removed 4 bases at V and 3 bases at J, with 14 bases between. The CDR3 coding sequence is TGTGCCAGCAGCCCCGACCGGACAGACTACGAGCAGTACTTC. Protein: CASSPDRTDYEQYF.

This sequence joins TRBV12-5 and TRBJ2-2, with D possibly matching TRBD1 (6 bases). The CDR3 is 17 residues long. The V gene lost 7 bases and the J gene lost 0 bases, with 18 bases spanning the gap. The germline V gene encodes CDR1 LGHNT and CDR2 FRNRAP. The CDR3 loop reads CASALTQGSANTGELFF. The CDR3, as DNA: TGTGCTAGTGCCCTAACCCAGGGGTCCGCGAACACCGGGGAGCTGTTTTTT.

As for this clone: The CDR3 carries no conserved terminal phenylalanine or tryptophan, so it likely arises from a read error. The DNA is left out, because the CDR3 cannot be placed on it with certainty; the CDR3 is given as TCRdb lists it. This rearrangement joins TRBV18 to TRBJ1-4; TRBD1, the D gene given by the table, was not confirmed from the DNA. Germline V gene lookup returns CDR1 KGHSH and CDR2 LQKENI. The CDR3 has 12 residues if both end residues are counted. The CDR3 sequence is CASSPRRGGPRV.

As concerns this clone: Other DNA sequences of this sample code for an identical CDR3. The chain couples TRBV9 to TRBJ2-5; a possible D gene is TRBD2 (5 bases). Trimming removed 3 bases from V and 5 bases from J, with 5 bases in between. The CDR3 runs 11 residues. The germline CDR1 and CDR2 sequences are SGDLS and YYNGEE. CDR3 sequence (DNA): TGTGCCAGCAGCGCGGGGGAGACCCAGTACTTC. This sequence encodes CASSAGETQYF.

This clone was detected only a few times. The rearrangement links TRBV7-9 to TRBJ1-4; D gene ambiguous. Germline V CDR1 and CDR2: SEHNR, FQNEAQ (reference sequence). Trimming removed 2 bases at V and 6 bases at J, with 10 bases between. This CDR3 is built from 14 residues. The CDR3 region is CASSLTPGHEKLFF. Here the CDR3 DNA reads TGTGCCAGCAGCTTAACCCCCGGCCATGAAAAACTGTTTTTT.

V gene TRBV7-8 combines with J gene TRBJ2-3, with 12 bases lining up with TRBD2. Germline values: CDR1 SGHVS, CDR2 FQNEAQ. This CDR3 has 16 amino acids. V was clipped by 1 base and J by 2 bases; unmatched bases: 1. The CDR3 nucleotides are TGTGCCAGCAGCTTAGGGACTAGCGGGACCACAGATACGCAGTATTTT. It encodes CASSLGTSGTTDTQYF.

The V and J genes are TRBV13 and TRBJ2-7; no clear D. The germline CDR1 and CDR2 sequences are PRHDT and FYEKMQ (reference sequence). Deletions cut 1 base from V and 1 base from J, with 8 bases between. The length of the CDR3 is 14 residues. This chain's CDR3 is CASSLVTGSYEQYF. The CDR3, as DNA: TGTGCCAGCAGCTTAGTGACTGGATCCTACGAGCAGTACTTC.